This T cell receptor beta chain was documented in a study of radiotherapy plus CTLA-4 blockade in lung cancer. Overall study: Patients showed objective responses in approximately 17% of cases and disease control in around 30%.

TCRdb keeps only in-frame clones here, not all; method: immunoSEQ multiplex PCR. The table records about 38,000 clones, approximately 83% of them present only once. In regard to this clone: What it binds is not known.

Study-wide results and limits: According to reports, early shifts in blood T cell clones, alongside interferon-beta, forecast response most accurately. Blood saw expansion of tumor-derived TCR clones after radiotherapy plus ipilimumab.

Germline V gene lookup returns CDR1 SGHRS and CDR2 YFSETQ. The CDR3 runs 14 residues. Trimming cost V 4 bases and J 5 bases, with 15 bases left between them. The chain carries TRBV5-1 and TRBJ2-5; weak D call: TRBD2 (5 bases). This TCR came from a human donor with non-small cell lung cancer whose response to radiotherapy plus ipilimumab could not be evaluated. This sample comprised peripheral blood, obtained from a patient treated with radiotherapy plus ipilimumab. The chain's CDR3 is CASSPGSRGETQYF. The CDR3 region has the DNA TGCGCCAGCAGCCCGGGCTCTAGAGGGGAGACCCAGTACTTC.